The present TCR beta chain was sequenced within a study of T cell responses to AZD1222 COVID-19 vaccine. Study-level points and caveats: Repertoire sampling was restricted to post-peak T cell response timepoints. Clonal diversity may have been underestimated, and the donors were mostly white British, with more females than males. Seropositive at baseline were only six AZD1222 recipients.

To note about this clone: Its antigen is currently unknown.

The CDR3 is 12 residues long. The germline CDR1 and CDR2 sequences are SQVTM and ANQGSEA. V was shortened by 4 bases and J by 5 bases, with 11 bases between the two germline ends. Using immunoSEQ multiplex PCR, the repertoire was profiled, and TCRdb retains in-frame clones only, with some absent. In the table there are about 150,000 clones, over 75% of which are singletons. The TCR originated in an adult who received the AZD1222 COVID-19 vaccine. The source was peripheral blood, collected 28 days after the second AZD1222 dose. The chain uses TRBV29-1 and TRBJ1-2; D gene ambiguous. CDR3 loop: CSVVLSSYGYTF. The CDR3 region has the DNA TGCAGCGTTGTATTAAGCAGTTATGGCTACACCTTC.